This T cell receptor (beta chain) was captured in a study of blood T cell repertoires in COVID-19. Study-wide background: Both acute and convalescent COVID-19 samples were obtained from the United States, Italy and Spain. T cells, B-cell-depleted T cells, or PBMCs provided the cDNA or gDNA that served as material.

This CDR3 region has 15 residues. V was pared by 4 bases and J by 3 bases, with 13 bases between. From germline, CDR1 is SGHDN and CDR2 FVKESK. Under the authors' procedure: Nucleated cell counts were estimated from reference gene primer amplification. Produced via immunoSEQ multiplex PCR; TCRdb's table is partial and in-frame only. That table furnishes V, J and clone size, whereas the DNA furnished D and trimming. In the table there are approximately 150,000 clones, around 86% of which are singletons. The TCR was taken from a man in his sixties or seventies with acute or convalescent COVID-19. The specimen was peripheral blood. The genes are TRBV14 and TRBJ2-1; possible D gene TRBD2, 5 bases. CDR3: CASSRARTHYNEQFF. The CDR3 bases are TGTGCCAGCAGCCGGGCTCGGACTCACTACAATGAGCAGTTCTTC.